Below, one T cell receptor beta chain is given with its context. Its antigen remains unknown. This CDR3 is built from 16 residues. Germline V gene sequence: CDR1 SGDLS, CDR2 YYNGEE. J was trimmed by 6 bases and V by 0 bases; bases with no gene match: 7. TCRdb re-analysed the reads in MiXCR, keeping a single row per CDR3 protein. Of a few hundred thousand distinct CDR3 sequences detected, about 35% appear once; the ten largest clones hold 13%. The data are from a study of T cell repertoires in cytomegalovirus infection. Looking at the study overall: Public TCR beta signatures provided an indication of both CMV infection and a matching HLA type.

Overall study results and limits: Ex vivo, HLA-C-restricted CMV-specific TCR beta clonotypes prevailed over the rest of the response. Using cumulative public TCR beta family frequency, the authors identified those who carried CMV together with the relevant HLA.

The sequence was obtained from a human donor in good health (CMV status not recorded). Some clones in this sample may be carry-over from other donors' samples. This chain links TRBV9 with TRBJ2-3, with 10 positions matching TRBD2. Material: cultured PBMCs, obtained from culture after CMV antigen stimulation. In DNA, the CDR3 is TGTGCCAGCAGCGTAGGAGCGGGAGGGCGTGGTGATACGCAGTATTTT. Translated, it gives CASSVGAGGRGDTQYF. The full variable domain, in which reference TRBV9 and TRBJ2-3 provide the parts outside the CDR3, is DSGVTQTPKHLITATGQRVTLRCSPRSGDLSVYWYQQSLDQGLQFLIQYYNGEERAKGNILERFSAQQFPDLHSELNLSSLELGDSALYFCASSVGAGGRGDTQYFGPGTRLTVL.